This TCR beta chain originates from a study of T-cell memory formation after mild COVID-19. Overall study: Among the donors, TCR clusters were largely specific to each donor.

This clonotype was picked up a small number of times. As yet, its antigen is unknown. This CDR3 comprises 12 residues. V lost 2 bases, J lost 8 bases, and 12 bases lay in between. Germline values: CDR1 SQVTM, CDR2 ANQGSEA. Constant-segment primers and 5'RACE yielded cDNA libraries for TCR alpha and TCR beta, each carrying sample barcodes and UMIs. TCRdb itself ran the 5' RACE reads through MiXCR, one entry per CDR3 protein. Here the sample spans 350,000 to 550,000 distinct CDR3 sequences, under 20% being singletons. Whole-study findings and limits: Clones that contracted from day 15 to 85 had balanced CD4/CD8; later expanders were CD4+ biased.

Sequenced input: PBMCs or a T cell subset sorted from them (not recorded which). The sequence was collected from a man aged 18 to 29 who had mild COVID-19 (a few samples of this study predate the infection). Cell type and time point are not known. The chain is built from TRBV29-1 and TRBJ1-2, with D maybe TRBD1 (5 bases). The CDR3, as DNA: TGCAGCGTTGAATCAGGGAGGGGCGGCTACACCTTC. Amino acids: CSVESGRGGYTF.